The sequence of this T cell receptor beta chain was determined in a study of cytomegalovirus exposure and HLA in healthy donors. Study observations and caveats: Testing in vitro showed a few CMV-associated chains specific for CMV antigens. Later on, a genetic analysis was performed. It linked a missense variant in DCLRE1C with V- and J-gene trimming of TCR beta. Most TCR beta V segments were productive about 90% or about 30% of the time in an earlier analysis.

Notes on this clone: Antigen specificity is unknown.

The V gene's germline CDR1 is LNHDA and CDR2 SQIVND (reference sequence). Trimming cost V 6 bases and J 12 bases, with 11 bases left between them. CDR3 length equals 11 residues. A multiplex PCR was run with 60 Vbeta primers and 13 Jbeta primers. In the authors' workflow: Later, tens of millions of unique TCR beta chains were counted in an analysis, and roughly 10 million of them were shared. Generated by immunoSEQ multiplex PCR, the TCRdb table keeps only in-frame clones and is missing some. V and J calls and clone size are copied from that table; D and trimming were computed from the DNA. The record lists about 70,000 clones, of which the ten most abundant hold 2% to 3%.

The V gene is TRBV19, the J gene TRBJ2-2; weak D call: TRBD2 (7 bases). The specimen sequenced was PBMCs. The sequence came from a female donor in good health and CMV-seropositive. The CDR3 is CASREGGQLFF. DNA of the CDR3: TGTGCCAGTAGAGAGGGGGGGCAGCTGTTTTTT.